This T cell receptor beta chain was captured in a study of cytomegalovirus exposure and HLA in healthy donors. The PCR had 60 Vbeta and 13 Jbeta primers. The repertoire was sequenced with immunoSEQ multiplex PCR; TCRdb's copy has only in-frame clones and lacks some. This sample has 78,000 or so clones; around 84% occur once, and the top ten carry 2% to 2.5%. CDR1 and CDR2 (germline): PRHDT, FYEKMQ (reference sequence). Between the trimmed V and J ends, which lost 1 base and 7 bases, there was a span of 13 bases. The CDR3 is made up of 14 amino acids. Unrecorded immune exposure was likely among donors, who were nominally healthy when sampled.

The specimen sequenced was PBMCs. The chain combines TRBV13 with TRBJ1-2; no firm D call. The clonotype was recovered from a woman aged 50 to 60 in good health and CMV-seronegative. CDR3 coding DNA: TGTGCCAGCAGCTTAGAGCGGGGTAAGGGTGGCTACACCTTC. Encoded protein: CASSLERGKGGYTF.